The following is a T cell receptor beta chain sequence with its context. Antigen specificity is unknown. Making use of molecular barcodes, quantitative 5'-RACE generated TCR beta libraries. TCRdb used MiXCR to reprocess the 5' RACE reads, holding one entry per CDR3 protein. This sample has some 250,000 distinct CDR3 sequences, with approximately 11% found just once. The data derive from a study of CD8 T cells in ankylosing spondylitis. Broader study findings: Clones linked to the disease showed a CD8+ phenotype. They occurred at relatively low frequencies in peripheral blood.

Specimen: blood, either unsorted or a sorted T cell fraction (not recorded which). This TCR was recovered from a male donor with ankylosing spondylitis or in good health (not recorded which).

The CDR3 DNA follows: TGTGCCAGCAGTCGGACTAGCGGGGGGGCCTGGAATGAGCAGTTCTTC. The encoded protein is CASSRTSGGAWNEQFF. The V call is TRBV6-2 or TRBV6-3, the J call TRBJ2-1; 15 bases agree with TRBD2. This CDR3 comprises 16 residues. Germline lookup yields CDR1 MNHEY and CDR2 SVGEGT. Trimming took 5 bases from V and 7 from J; bases not matched to a gene: 6.